A single sample is the source of the 3 T cell receptor beta chains below, sequenced in a study of CD8+ T cells in alopecia areata (dated by TCRdb to 2016 to 2019). Libraries were prepared through the immunoSEQ multiplex PCR assay. To provide template for TCR sequencing, every sample had RNA extracted and reverse transcribed into cDNA. The table was pulled from immuneACCESS by TCRdb, which kept in-frame rearrangements only. Such tables lose some clones; where checked, under half of the loss comes from unresolved V genes, and the rest has no known cause. A total of approximately 220,000 clones appear in this sample, 35% to 45% of them only once. The ten largest clones capture 0.48% of the sample. What the treatment or condition label conveys for this sample: oral pan-JAK inhibitor, 5-10 mg twice daily. This specimen consisted of CD4+ T cells sorted from blood, obtained around week 34, from a patient treated with tofacitinib. The receptors were sampled from a human donor with alopecia areata.

The chain joins TRBV29-1 to TRBJ2-2; 8 positions agree with TRBD1. CDR1 SQVTM and CDR2 ANQGSEA come from the germline V gene. This CDR3 is built from 14 residues. Losses at the gene ends were 6 bases for V and 4 bases for J; bases not matched to a gene: 7. As DNA, the CDR3 is TGCAGCGTACGCGACAGGGGTGCCACCGGGGAGCTGTTTTTT. Amino acids: CSVRDRGATGELFF.

This sequence joins TRBV30 and TRBJ2-7; D tentatively reads TRBD1 or TRBD2 (5 bases each). Germline CDR1 and CDR2: GTSNPN and SVGIG (reference sequence). This CDR3 has 11 amino acids. The V and J ends lost 2 bases and 9 bases respectively, with 11 bases between them. CDR3 residues: CAWSRGELQYF. Here the CDR3 DNA reads TGTGCCTGGAGTAGAGGGGAGTTGCAGTACTTC.

In this sample, this clone turned up a few times. The V call is TRBV15, the J call TRBJ2-7, with 8 bases fitting TRBD2. CDR1 and CDR2 from the germline V gene are LNHNV and YYDKDF (reference sequence). The CDR3 runs to 12 residues. After removal of 4 bases from V and 8 bases from J, the junction contained 4 bases not matched to a gene. The CDR3 DNA reads as TGTGCCACCAGCACCAGGACTAGCCAGCAGTACTTC. Its protein is CATSTRTSQQYF.